The 22 T cell receptor beta chains given below trace back to one sample, sequenced in a study of blood T cell repertoires in COVID-19. Sequencing used immunoSEQ multiplex PCR; TCRdb keeps in-frame clones, though not all of them. The sample has some 400,000 clones; about 87% are singletons. Sequencing was carried out using peripheral blood. The receptors here all came from a woman aged 55-69 years with COVID-19, enrolled during active disease.

The V and J genes are TRBV6-1 and TRBJ2-3; D gene uncertain. Germline CDR1 reads MNHNS; CDR2 reads SASEGT. V was shortened by 2 bases and J by 4 bases, with 16 bases between the two germline ends. The CDR3 consists of 16 residues. CDR3 sequence (DNA): TGTGCCAGCAGTGAACGTGTCCCCCTCCGAGCAGATACGCAGTATTTT. Translated: CASSERVPLRADTQYF.

J is TRBJ1-1 and V is TRBV2, with 7 bases identical to TRBD1. The CDR3 is 14 residues long. The V gene end was trimmed by 5 bases and the J gene end by 6 bases; junction bases not matched to a gene: 9. CDR1 SNHLY and CDR2 FYNNEI come from the germline V gene. CDR3 sequence (DNA): TGTGCCAGCAGTATACAGGGGCGGGCGTCTGAAGCTTTCTTT. This codes for CASSIQGRASEAFF.

This clone was counted a single time. The chain combines TRBV11-2 with TRBJ2-7, with unresolved D. The CDR3 has 15 residues. V dropped 3 bases and J dropped 3 bases, with 15 bases sitting between them. Germline lookup yields CDR1 SGHAT and CDR2 FQNNGV. For the CDR3, the DNA is TGTGCCAGCAGCTTTCCCGCCCTACTTATCTACGAGCAGTACTTC. It specifies CASSFPALLIYEQYF.

The chain recombines TRBV14 with TRBJ1-2; D possibly corresponds to TRBD1 (6 bases). V lost 1 base and J lost 3, with 9 bases in between. The CDR3 has 14 residues. CDR1 SGHDN and CDR2 FVKESK come from the germline V gene. CDR3 coding DNA: TGTGCCAGCAGCCAAGTAAACAGGGACTATGGCTACACCTTC. Translated: CASSQVNRDYGYTF.

This chain's CDR3 is CASSGGGRDSPLHF. The DNA of the CDR3 is TGTGCCAGCAGTGGGGGGGGGCGAGATTCACCCCTCCACTTT. The genes are TRBV2 and TRBJ1-6, with D possibly TRBD1 on 6 matching bases. The germline gives CDR1 SNHLY, CDR2 FYNNEI. CDR3 size: 14 residues. V lost 4 bases, J lost 8 bases, and 12 bases lay in between.

This clone was seen only a few times. The rearrangement joins TRBV7-2 to TRBJ2-5, with TRBD1 matching 8 bases. Germline CDR1 is SGHTA and CDR2 is FQGNSA. This CDR3 contains 14 residues. The J segment lost 7 bases and the V segment lost 5 bases, leaving 9 bases of the junction unmatched. CDR3: CASSPGTGGVTQYF. Here the CDR3 DNA reads TGTGCCAGCAGCCCAGGGACAGGAGGGGTGACCCAGTACTTC. Combining the CDR3 with reference TRBV7-2 and TRBJ2-5 gives the whole variable domain GAGVSQSPSNKVTEKGKDVELRCDPISGHTALYWYRQSLGQGLEFLIYFQGNSAPDKSGLPSDRFSAERTGGSVSTLTIQRTQQEDSAVYLCASSPGTGGVTQYFGPGTRLLVL.

The J gene is TRBJ1-2, the V gene TRBV4-1; no definite D call. This CDR3 is 16 amino acids long. Trimming pared 0 bases from V and 1 base from J, leaving 12 bases between. Germline-derived CDR1 and CDR2 are MGHRA and YSYEKL. CDR3 sequence: CASSQDPSSGNYGYTF. CDR3 sequence (DNA): TGCGCCAGCAGCCAAGATCCGAGTTCCGGTAACTATGGCTACACCTTC.

The V gene is TRBV5-4, the J gene TRBJ2-5, with 11 nucleotides matching TRBD2. Losses at the gene ends were 4 bases for V and 2 bases for J; bases not matched to a gene: 4. This CDR3 is 15 amino acids long. Germline assignment: CDR1 SGHNT and CDR2 YYREEE (reference sequence). This CDR3 reads CASSTGLAAQETQYF. CDR3 DNA sequence: TGTGCCAGCAGCACGGGACTAGCGGCTCAAGAGACCCAGTACTTC. Filled out from reference TRBV5-4 and TRBJ2-5, the complete variable domain reads ETGVTQSPTHLIKTRGQQVTLRCSSQSGHNTVSWYQQALGQGPQFIFQYYREEENGRGNFPPRFSGLQFPNYSSELNVNALELDDSALYLCASSTGLAAQETQYFGPGTRLLVL.

CDR3 protein: CASTQPGEGYTF. CDR3 DNA: TGTGCCAGCACCCAGCCAGGGGAGGGCTACACCTTC. The chain couples TRBV6-5 to TRBJ1-2; tentative D call: TRBD1 (6 bases). With 7 bases removed from V and 8 bases from J, the gap between germline ends came to 14 bases. This CDR3 is 12 amino acids long. The germline V gene encodes CDR1 MNHEY and CDR2 SVGAGI.

The chain couples TRBV28 to TRBJ1-1, with a tentative D call TRBD1 (6 bases). CDR1 and CDR2 (germline): MDHEN, SYDVKM. The CDR3 extends over 17 amino acids. V lost 7 bases and J 0 bases, leaving 21 bases between the germline ends. The CDR3: CASIPGHSILMNTEAFF. CDR3 coding DNA: TGTGCCAGCATTCCGGGACATTCAATTTTGATGAACACTGAAGCTTTCTTT.

The chain joins TRBV27 to TRBJ2-1; 8 bases fit TRBD1. The CDR3 sequence is 12 residues long. Germline-derived CDR1 and CDR2 are MNHEY and SMNVEV (reference sequence). Trimming removed 7 bases from V and 8 bases from J; junction bases left unmatched: 4. CDR3 coding DNA: TGTGCCAGCAAGGACAGGGTCGATGAGCAGTTCTTC. The encoded protein is CASKDRVDEQFF.

Only one count was recorded for this clone. The chain couples TRBV5-5 to TRBJ2-5; D is unresolved. Germline assignment: CDR1 SGHKS and CDR2 YYEKEE (reference sequence). The CDR3 sequence is 14 residues long. Trimming cost V 0 bases and J 7 bases, with 13 bases left between them. Written as DNA, the CDR3 is TGTGCCAGCAGCTTGGACAGCTTTGTTGGGACCCAGTACTTC. Its translation is CASSLDSFVGTQYF.

This chain links TRBV4-1 with TRBJ2-2; tentative D call: TRBD2 (7 bases). This CDR3 is built from 17 residues. Trimming removed 3 bases at V and 1 base at J, with 15 bases between. In germline, CDR1 is MGHRA, CDR2 YSYEKL. CDR3 DNA sequence: TGCGCCAGCAGCCAGGAGGGGGGGGCGCTGAACACCGGGGAGCTGTTTTTT. Translation: CASSQEGGALNTGELFF.

The chain is built from TRBV24-1 and TRBJ2-3; 7 bases match TRBD1. CDR1 and CDR2 (germline): KGHDR, SFDVKD. CDR3 length: 16 amino acids. Trimming removed 4 bases from V and 5 bases from J; junction bases left unmatched: 11. CDR3 sequence reads: CATSDPRTGAGDTQYF. Written as DNA, the CDR3 is TGTGCCACCAGTGACCCCAGAACAGGGGCCGGAGATACGCAGTATTTT.

V and J are TRBV18 and TRBJ1-3; the D is unclear. Per germline, CDR1 KGHSH and CDR2 LQKENI. The CDR3 length is 15 residues. The ends were cut back, 2 bases at V and 0 bases at J, with 8 bases in the middle. The CDR3 protein is CASSPTADSGNTIYF. The CDR3 DNA reads as TGTGCCAGCTCACCAACAGCCGACTCTGGAAACACCATATATTTT.

As to this clone: Other nucleotide sequences in the sample specify the same CDR3. The chain couples TRBV18 to TRBJ1-5; D remains unclear. Per germline, CDR1 KGHSH and CDR2 LQKENI. The CDR3 length is 14 residues. V shed 3 bases and J shed 2 bases, with 8 bases lying between them. Here the CDR3 reads CASSPGSGNQPQHF. The CDR3 coding sequence is TGTGCCAGCTCACCCGGGTCTGGCAATCAGCCCCAGCATTTT.

The chain combines TRBV5-1 with TRBJ2-3; 10 nucleotides agree with TRBD2. CDR1 and CDR2 from the germline V gene are SGHRS and YFSETQ. The V and J ends lost 2 bases and 4 bases, in that order; junction bases with no gene match: 4. CDR3 length: 15 residues. In nucleotides, the CDR3 is TGCGCCAGCAGCTTAGCAAGCGGGGGGGCAGATACGCAGTATTTT. Residues: CASSLASGGADTQYF.

The rearrangement links TRBV4-1 to TRBJ1-3; 9 bases are a match to TRBD1. The CDR3 is made up of 15 amino acids. Trimming removed 3 bases from V and 5 bases from J; junction bases left unmatched: 5. The germline CDR1 and CDR2 sequences are MGHRA and YSYEKL. The CDR3 loop reads CASSQVGQGRNTIYF. The CDR3 nucleotides are TGCGCCAGCAGCCAGGTCGGACAGGGGAGAAACACCATATATTTT.

This clone appeared a single time. The J gene is TRBJ1-5, the V gene TRBV28, with 8 bases lining up with TRBD1. Unmatched junction bases numbered 15, after V lost 7 bases and J lost 1 base. In germline, CDR1 is MDHEN, CDR2 SYDVKM. The CDR3 extends over 18 amino acids. Written as DNA, the CDR3 is TGTGCCAGCACCCTAAGGTACAGGGGGGGCACGAGCAATCAGCCCCAGCATTTT. It encodes CASTLRYRGGTSNQPQHF.

Notes on this clone: This sample includes further DNA sequences coding for the same CDR3. This chain's CDR3 is CASSLGTGGETQYF. The CDR3 DNA reads TGCGCCAGCAGCTTAGGGACAGGAGGAGAGACCCAGTACTTC. This chain joins TRBV5-1 and TRBJ2-5; 8 nucleotides match TRBD1. This CDR3 has 14 residues. CDR1 SGHRS and CDR2 YFSETQ come from the germline V gene. V was clipped by 2 bases and J by 4 bases; unmatched bases: 4.

This chain uses TRBV7-3 with TRBJ1-2, with 10 bases fitting TRBD1. J gave up 8 bases and V 5 bases, and 8 bases lay outside the gene matches. This CDR3 spans 14 amino acids. In germline, CDR1 is SGHTA, CDR2 FQGTGA. CDR3 sequence reads: CASSQTGTGEGYTF. The CDR3 DNA reads TGTGCCAGCAGCCAAACCGGGACAGGGGAGGGCTACACCTTC.

This clone was picked up many times. V gene TRBV3-1 (or the pseudogene TRBV3-2) combines with J gene TRBJ1-2, with 7 bases matching TRBD1. The germline gives CDR1 LGHDT, CDR2 YNNKEL (reference sequence). The CDR3 contains 15 residues. Trimming took 4 bases from V and 4 from J; bases not matched to a gene: 9. Here the CDR3 DNA reads TGTGCCAGCAGCCGGGGGACAGCGTCACCCTATGGCTACACCTTC. As protein: CASSRGTASPYGYTF.